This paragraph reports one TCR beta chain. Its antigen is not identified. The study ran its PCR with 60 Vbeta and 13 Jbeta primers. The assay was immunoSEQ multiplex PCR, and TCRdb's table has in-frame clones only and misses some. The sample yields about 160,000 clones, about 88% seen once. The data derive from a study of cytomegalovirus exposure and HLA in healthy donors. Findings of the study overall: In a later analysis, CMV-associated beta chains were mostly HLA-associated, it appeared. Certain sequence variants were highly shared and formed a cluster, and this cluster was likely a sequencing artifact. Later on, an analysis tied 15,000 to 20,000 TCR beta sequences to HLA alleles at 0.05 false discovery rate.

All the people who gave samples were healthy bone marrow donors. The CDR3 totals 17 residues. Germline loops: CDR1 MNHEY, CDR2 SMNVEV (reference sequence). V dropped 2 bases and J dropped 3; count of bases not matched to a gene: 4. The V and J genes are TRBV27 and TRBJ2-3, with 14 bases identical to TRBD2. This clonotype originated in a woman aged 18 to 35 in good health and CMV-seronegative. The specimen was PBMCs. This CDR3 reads CASSLPGLAGGTDTQYF. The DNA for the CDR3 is TGTGCCAGCAGTTTACCCGGACTAGCGGGAGGAACAGATACGCAGTATTTT.